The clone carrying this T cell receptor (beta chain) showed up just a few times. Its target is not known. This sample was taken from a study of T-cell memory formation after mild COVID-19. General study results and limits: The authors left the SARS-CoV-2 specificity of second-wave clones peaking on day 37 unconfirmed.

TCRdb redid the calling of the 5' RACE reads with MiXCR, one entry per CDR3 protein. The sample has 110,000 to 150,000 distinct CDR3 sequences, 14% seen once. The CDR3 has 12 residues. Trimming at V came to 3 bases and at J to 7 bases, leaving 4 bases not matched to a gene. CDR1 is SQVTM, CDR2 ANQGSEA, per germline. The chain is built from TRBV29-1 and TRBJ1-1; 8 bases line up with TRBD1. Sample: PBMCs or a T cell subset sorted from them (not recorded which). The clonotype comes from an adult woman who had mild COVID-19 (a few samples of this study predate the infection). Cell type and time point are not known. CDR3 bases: TGCAGCGTTGATCAGGGGGCGGGTGAAGCTTTCTTT. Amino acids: CSVDQGAGEAFF.